This TCR beta chain was profiled in a study of human T cells and chemical hapten exposure. Study in general: Variation in per-sample TCR yields came mainly from small pooled library volume differences.

It was from unfractionated whole blood that total RNA was extracted. This clonotype appeared many times. What it binds is unknown. The CDR3 length is 14 residues. In germline, CDR1 is SQVTM, CDR2 ANQGSEA. Trimming removed 0 bases from V and 3 bases from J, with 10 bases in between. Study-wide results and caveats: DPC sensitization left the count of TCRs above 1 in 1000 unchanged.

Individual cDNA molecules in this library carried unique molecular identifiers. As processed by the authors: Sampled TCR counts reached a median of roughly 90,000 per sample, with values ranging from roughly 20,000 to 700,000. TCRdb analysed the 5' RACE reads with MiXCR anew, one entry per CDR3 protein. The V and J calls were determined by TCRdb, not by the authors. In the table there are 130,000 or so distinct CDR3 sequences, 4.1% of which are singletons. This chain connects TRBV29-1 to TRBJ2-3; D is undetermined. This clonotype was obtained from a female donor in good health. The CDR3 bases are TGCAGCGTTGAAGACAGGTTGAAGACAGATACGCAGTATTTT. Its protein is CSVEDRLKTDTQYF.